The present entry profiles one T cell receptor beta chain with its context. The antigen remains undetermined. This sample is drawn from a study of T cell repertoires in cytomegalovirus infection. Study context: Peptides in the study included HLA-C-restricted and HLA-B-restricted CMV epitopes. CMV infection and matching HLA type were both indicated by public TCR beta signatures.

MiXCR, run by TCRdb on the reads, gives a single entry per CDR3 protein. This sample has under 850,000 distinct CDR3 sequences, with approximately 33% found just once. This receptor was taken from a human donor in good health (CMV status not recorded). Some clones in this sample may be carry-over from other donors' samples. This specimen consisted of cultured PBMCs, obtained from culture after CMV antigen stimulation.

The CDR3 here is CASSRLAGTADTQYF. CDR3 DNA: TGCGCCAGCAGCCGACTAGCGGGGACCGCAGATACGCAGTATTTT. The chain joins TRBV4-1 to TRBJ2-3; TRBD2 aligns across 11 bases. Losses at the gene ends were 4 bases for V and 4 bases for J; bases not matched to a gene: 4. This CDR3 has 15 residues. The germline V gene has CDR1 MGHRA and CDR2 YSYEKL.